This TCR beta chain was captured by sequencing in a study of glioma-infiltrating T cells after dendritic cell vaccination. This CDR3 spans 13 amino acids. V lost 2 bases to trimming and J lost 1 base, with 6 bases between them. Per germline, CDR1 SGHNT and CDR2 YENEEA. The protocol was immunoSEQ multiplex PCR, while the TCRdb copy is restricted to in-frame clones and leaves out a portion. The repertoire consists of 50,000 to 75,000 clones, with 85% to 90% occurring once and the leading ten covering roughly 8.8%. Time point described: after dendritic cell vaccination, including at tumor progression/relapse.

This specimen was blood, taken after dendritic cell vaccination. The rearrangement uses TRBV11-3 and TRBJ2-7; D gene unclear. This clonotype was obtained from a human donor with glioblastoma. The DNA for the CDR3 is TGTGCCAGCAGCTTAACTCCTTCCTACGAGCAGTACTTC. It translates to CASSLTPSYEQYF.